Below are 14 T cell receptor beta chains sequenced from a single sample in a study of regulatory T cells in long-lasting Graves disease. According to the study, TCR beta libraries were built with iRepertoire HTBI primers and CDR3-region Arm-PCR. TCRdb reprocessed the multiplex PCR reads with MiXCR, giving one entry per CDR3 protein. The data contain about 540,000 distinct CDR3 sequences, around an eighth of them singletons. As to time point: newly diagnosed GD, antithyroid drugs for less than 3 months. Preparation of the TCR library used RNA extracted from PBMCs. The sample also formed part of further work on T cells in Graves' hyperthyroidism and ophthalmopathy.

Source: peripheral blood mononuclear cells (PBMCs), taken at new diagnosis, from a patient treated with antithyroid drugs. The source of these receptors is a man aged 25-40 years with Graves disease.

The chain carries TRBV12-3 or TRBV12-4 and TRBJ2-5; no reliable D call. The V gene lost 5 bases and the J gene lost 4 bases, with 17 bases spanning the gap. This CDR3 contains 15 residues. The CDR3 coding sequence is TGTGCCAGCAGTCCCCTAGTGGGCTCTACAGAGACCCAGTACTTC. This encodes CASSPLVGSTETQYF.

This clonotype has just a few counts. The J gene is TRBJ2-3, the V gene TRBV6-1; D is perhaps TRBD2 (5 bases). Germline lookup yields CDR1 MNHNS and CDR2 SASEGT. Trimming took 9 bases from V and 4 from J, leaving 11 bases between them. This CDR3 comprises 12 residues. The CDR3 nucleotides read TGTGCCAGTTGGGCTAGCTCAGATACGCAGTATTTT. Encoded protein: CASWASSDTQYF.

CDR3 sequence reads: CASSFTRGNYGYTF. CDR3 in DNA: TGCGCCAGCAGCTTCACGAGGGGTAACTATGGCTACACCTTC. This chain joins TRBV5-1 and TRBJ1-2; a weak D match, TRBD1 (5 bases). V was trimmed by 2 bases and J by 1 base, leaving 9 bases between them. The length of the CDR3 is 14 residues. In germline, CDR1 is SGHRS, CDR2 YFSETQ. The variable domain in full, completed from reference TRBV5-1 and TRBJ1-2, reads KAGVTQTPRYLIKTRGQQVTLSCSPISGHRSVSWYQQTPGQGLQFLFEYFSETQRNKGNFPGRFSGRQFSNSRSEMNVSTLELGDSALYLCASSFTRGNYGYTFGSGTRLTVV.

The rearrangement joins TRBV20-1 to TRBJ2-1, with 14 bases matching TRBD2. CDR3 size: 17 residues. With 6 bases clipped from V and 0 bases from J, the junction kept 7 bases outside the gene matches. Germline assignment: CDR1 DFQATT and CDR2 SNEGSKA (reference sequence). The CDR3 is CSAKTSGRVLSYNEQFF. DNA for the CDR3: TGCAGTGCGAAGACTAGCGGGAGGGTTCTCTCCTACAATGAGCAGTTCTTC.

A few counts support this clonotype. The chain combines TRBV6-2 or TRBV6-3 with TRBJ2-5; the D call may be TRBD1 or TRBD2 (5 bases each). With 4 bases removed from V and 4 bases from J, the gap between germline ends came to 10 bases. The CDR3 has 13 amino acids. Germline-derived CDR1 and CDR2 are MNHEY and SVGEGT. The CDR3 nucleotides are TGTGCCAGCAGTTGGGGACGTCGAGAGACCCAGTACTTC. Translation: CASSWGRRETQYF.

The chain couples TRBV28 to TRBJ2-3, with D perhaps TRBD2 (5 bases). CDR1 is MDHEN and CDR2 is SYDVKM in the germline V gene. Trimming removed 8 bases at V and 4 bases at J, with 16 bases between. The CDR3 covers 14 residues. The CDR3 coding sequence is TGTGCCAGCCGAATCGGGAATACGGCAGATACGCAGTATTTT. Its translation is CASRIGNTADTQYF.

This clonotype was counted only a few times. V usage is TRBV19 and J usage is TRBJ1-1; D may be TRBD1 (6 bases). V dropped 7 bases and J dropped 4 bases, with 13 bases sitting between them. The CDR3 is made up of 13 amino acids. Per germline, CDR1 LNHDA and CDR2 SQIVND (reference sequence). The CDR3 region has the DNA TGTGCCAGTACCGACAGGTTTGGCACTGAAGCTTTCTTT. Protein product: CASTDRFGTEAFF.

This clonotype was observed at least ten times. V gene TRBV30 combines with J gene TRBJ2-3, with 7 nucleotides matching TRBD2. The CDR3 runs to 13 residues. V dropped 1 base and J dropped 4; count of bases not matched to a gene: 2. From germline, CDR1 is GTSNPN and CDR2 SVGIG (reference sequence). The CDR3 loop reads CAWSAGGADTQYF. CDR3 sequence (DNA): TGTGCCTGGAGTGCGGGAGGAGCAGATACGCAGTATTTT.

This clonotype was seen many times. The rearrangement links TRBV20-1 to TRBJ2-7; 7 bases are shared with TRBD2. Unmatched junction bases numbered 16, after V lost 6 bases and J lost 5 bases. Germline values: CDR1 DFQATT, CDR2 SNEGSKA (reference sequence). This CDR3 is built from 15 residues. The CDR3 sequence: CSAERGGPFSDEQYF. DNA for the CDR3: TGCAGTGCGGAGCGGGGAGGGCCCTTCTCGGACGAGCAGTACTTC.

Many counts were recorded for this clonotype. The chain couples TRBV12-3 or TRBV12-4 to TRBJ2-1, with 10 bases aligning to TRBD2. V was pared by 0 bases and J by 7 bases, with 3 bases of the junction left unmatched. This CDR3 region has 15 residues. The DNA of the CDR3 is TGTGCCAGCAGTTTAGCGCTACTAGCGGGAAATGAGCAGTTCTTC. This codes for CASSLALLAGNEQFF.

V gene TRBV28 combines with J gene TRBJ2-1, with TRBD2 matching 7 bases. Unmatched junction bases numbered 4, after V lost 1 base and J lost 4 bases. Per germline, CDR1 MDHEN and CDR2 SYDVKM. The CDR3 runs to 15 residues. CDR3 in amino acids: CASSLFNGRYNEQFF. CDR3 nucleotides: TGTGCCAGCAGTTTATTTAACGGGAGGTACAATGAGCAGTTCTTC.

Of note for this clonotype: Just one base apart from a much larger clone, this may be a read error. The rearrangement links TRBV20-1 to TRBJ1-6; D not resolved. CDR1 is DFQATT and CDR2 is SNEGSKA in the germline V gene (reference sequence). CDR3 length equals 13 residues. Trimming stripped 1 base from V and 8 bases from J, with 9 bases between. CDR3 DNA: TGCAGTGCTAGAGGCCAGGATGATTCACCCCTCCACTTT. Amino acid sequence: CSARGQDDSPLHF.

This clonotype showed up many times. An end of the junction does not agree with germline; a read error may underlie this. The rearrangement links TRBV29-1 to TRBJ1-1; unclear D gene. Germline values: CDR1 SQVTM, CDR2 ANQGSEA. This CDR3 contains 15 residues. The CDR3 coding sequence is TGCAGCGTTAAAGAGGTCGCCAGATTGAACACTGAAGCTTTCTTT. The encoded protein is CSVKEVARLNTEAFF.

This clonotype has ten or more counts. This may arise from a read error, as a much more abundant clone is one base away. This chain uses TRBV28 with TRBJ2-2; D perhaps matches TRBD1 (5 bases). The V gene lost 6 bases and the J gene lost 5 bases, with 13 bases spanning the gap. CDR1 MDHEN and CDR2 SYDVKM come from the germline V gene. The CDR3 spans 14 residues. The CDR3: CASRLPRGTGELFF. The CDR3 bases are TGTGCCAGCAGGCTCCCTAGGGGAACCGGGGAGCTGTTTTTT.